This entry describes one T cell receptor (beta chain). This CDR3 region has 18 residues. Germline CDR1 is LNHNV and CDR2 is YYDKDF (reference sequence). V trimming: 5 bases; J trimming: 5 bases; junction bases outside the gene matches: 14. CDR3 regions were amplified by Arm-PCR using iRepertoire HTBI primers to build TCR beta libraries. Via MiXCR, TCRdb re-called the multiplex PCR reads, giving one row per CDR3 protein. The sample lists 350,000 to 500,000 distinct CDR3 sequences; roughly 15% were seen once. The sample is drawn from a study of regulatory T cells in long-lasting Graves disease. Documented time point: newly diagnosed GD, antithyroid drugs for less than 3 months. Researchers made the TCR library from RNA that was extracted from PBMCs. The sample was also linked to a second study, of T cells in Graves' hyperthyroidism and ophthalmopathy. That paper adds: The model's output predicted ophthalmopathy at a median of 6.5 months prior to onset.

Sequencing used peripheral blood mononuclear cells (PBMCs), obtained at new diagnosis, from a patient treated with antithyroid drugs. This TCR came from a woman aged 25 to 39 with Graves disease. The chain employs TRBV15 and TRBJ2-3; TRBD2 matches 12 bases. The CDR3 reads CATSPLLRLAGDGDTQYF. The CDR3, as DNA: TGTGCCACCAGCCCACTACTCCGACTAGCGGGAGATGGAGATACGCAGTATTTT.